The clone carrying this T cell receptor (beta chain) was found many times. These data come from a study of neurological immune-mediated disorders. J was trimmed by 9 bases and V by 1 base; bases with no gene match: 11. The CDR3 totals 16 residues. TCRdb reprocessed the 5' RACE reads via MiXCR and lists one record per CDR3 protein. The data hold about 14,000 distinct CDR3 sequences, with 8% to 13% observed a single time. Input material: PBMCs. The origin of this receptor is a middle-aged woman in good health. This chain links TRBV12-3 or TRBV12-4 with TRBJ2-1; 8 nucleotides line up with TRBD2. CDR3 region: CASSLGRTSSAIEQFF. CDR3 DNA: TGTGCCAGCAGTTTAGGCCGGACTAGCAGCGCGATTGAGCAGTTCTTC.